This is a list of T cell receptor beta chains from one sample in a study of vaccination and CD4 T cells after COVID-19. One entry per CDR3 protein results from TCRdb running MiXCR on the PCR reads. The repertoire holds 15,000 to 20,000 distinct CDR3 sequences, with roughly three fifths as singletons. Antigen specificity for these receptors is unknown. The sample comprised CD4+ T cells from blood, cultured in vitro. These receptors all stem from a human donor who had recovered from COVID-19. Each CDR3 is given with its conserved first and last residue.

J: TRBJ1-2; V: TRBV7-2; CDR3: CASSSQRQGANYGYTF
J: TRBJ2-7; V: TRBV6-1; CDR3: CASSKSGTDPYEQYF
J: TRBJ2-3; V: TRBV7-3; CDR3: CASSGNGGTDTQYF
J: TRBJ2-5; V: TRBV7-9; CDR3: CASSPGLVEETQYF
J: TRBJ2-5; V: TRBV20-1; CDR3: CSAIELETQYF
J: TRBJ1-1; V: TRBV7-2; CDR3: CASSRRPGQGGTEAFF
J: TRBJ2-1; V: TRBV6-1; CDR3: CASREAGTHNEQFF
J: TRBJ2-7; V: TRBV10-2; CDR3: CASSEGTGGYEQYF
J: TRBJ2-7; V: TRBV24-1; CDR3: CATSDPGGSSSYEQYF
J: TRBJ1-1; V: TRBV2; CDR3: CASSLQGAGTEAFF
J: TRBJ2-6; V: TRBV30; CDR3: CAWDRSLGHRSSGANVLTF
J: TRBJ2-1; V: TRBV7-2; CDR3: CASSLYQGSYNEQFF
J: TRBJ2-3; V: TRBV12-3/TRBV12-4; CDR3: CASSPTGGFTDTQYF
J: TRBJ2-1; V: TRBV7-8; CDR3: CASSLRLPYNEQFF